This T cell receptor (beta chain) comes out of a study of cytomegalovirus exposure and HLA in healthy donors. Assay used: immunoSEQ multiplex PCR; TCRdb lists only in-frame clones, some missing. This sample has about 72,000 clones, with approximately 94% found just once. The V gene's germline CDR1 is MNHEY and CDR2 SMNVEV (reference sequence). The CDR3 is made up of 14 amino acids. Trimming left V 3 bases short and J 1 base short, with 8 bases between. This rearrangement joins TRBV27 to TRBJ2-3; D perhaps matches TRBD1 (6 bases). This receptor was obtained from a woman in her late teens or twenties in good health and CMV-seronegative. Input material: PBMCs. The CDR3 loop is CASSFGQRTDTQYF. The CDR3 nucleotides read TGTGCCAGCAGTTTTGGACAGCGCACAGATACGCAGTATTTT.